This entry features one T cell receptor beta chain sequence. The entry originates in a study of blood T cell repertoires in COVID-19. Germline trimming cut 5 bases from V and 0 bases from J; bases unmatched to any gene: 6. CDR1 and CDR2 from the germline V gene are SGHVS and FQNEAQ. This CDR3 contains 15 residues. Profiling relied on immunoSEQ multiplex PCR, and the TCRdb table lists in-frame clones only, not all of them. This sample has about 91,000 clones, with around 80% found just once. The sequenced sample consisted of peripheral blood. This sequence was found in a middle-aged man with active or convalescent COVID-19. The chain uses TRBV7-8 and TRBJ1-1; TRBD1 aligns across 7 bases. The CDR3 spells CASSPRDSLNTEAFF. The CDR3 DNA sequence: TGTGCCAGCAGCCCCCGGGACAGTTTGAACACTGAAGCTTTCTTT.